This is a list of T cell receptor beta chains from one sample in a study of vaccination and CD4 T cells after COVID-19. TCRdb used MiXCR to reprocess the PCR reads, holding one entry per CDR3 protein. Found here are roughly 13,000 distinct CDR3 sequences, about 50% of them singletons; the top ten hold approximately 16%. No antigen is known for these receptors. The sample comprised CD4+ T cells from blood, cultured in vitro. The receptor set was obtained from a human donor who had recovered from COVID-19. Each CDR3 is given with its conserved first and last residue. A D gene is named only where the DNA matches it firmly. Only part of the rows carry a size: once, few, many, or a class if the clone is expanded.

v_call: TRBV11-2
j_call: TRBJ2-7
d_call: TRBD1
clone_size: NA
cdr3_nt: TGTGCCAGCAGCTTCGACAGGGGCGAGCAGTACTTC
cdr3_aa: CASSFDRGEQYF

v_call: TRBV2
j_call: TRBJ1-1
d_call: NA
clone_size: NA
cdr3_nt: TGTGCCAGTGGGGGGGACACTGAAGCTTTCTTT
cdr3_aa: CASGGDTEAFF

v_call: TRBV20-1
j_call: TRBJ2-3
d_call: TRBD2
clone_size: NA
cdr3_nt: TGCAGTGCTACCTCAAAAGCGGGAGGGAGCACAGATACGCAGTATTTT
cdr3_aa: CSATSKAGGSTDTQYF

v_call: TRBV10-3
j_call: TRBJ1-6
d_call: NA
clone_size: NA
cdr3_nt: TGTGCCATCCGAGGGCGGACTACGGATTCACCCCTCCACTTT
cdr3_aa: CAIRGRTTDSPLHF

v_call: TRBV5-1
j_call: TRBJ2-7
d_call: NA
clone_size: NA
cdr3_nt: TGCGCCAGCAGTACCTACGGACAGGGAGCGGGAGCCCACGAGCAGTACTTC
cdr3_aa: CASSTYGQGAGAHEQYF

v_call: TRBV28
j_call: TRBJ1-2
d_call: TRBD1
clone_size: NA
cdr3_nt: TGTGCCAGCAGTCCCCAGGGGGCGCATCGGTTCTATGGCTACACCTTC
cdr3_aa: CASSPQGAHRFYGYTF

v_call: TRBV7-3
j_call: TRBJ2-2
d_call: NA
clone_size: NA
cdr3_nt: TGTGCCAGCAGCTTAAACGCAGTAACGAACACCGGGGAGCTGTTTTTT
cdr3_aa: CASSLNAVTNTGELFF

v_call: TRBV20-1
j_call: TRBJ2-7
d_call: TRBD2
clone_size: NA
cdr3_nt: TGCAGTGCTAGTTTGGCGGGAGTAGGAAGGGTCGAGCAGTACTTC
cdr3_aa: CSASLAGVGRVEQYF

v_call: TRBV6-1
j_call: TRBJ2-2
d_call: NA
clone_size: NA
cdr3_nt: TGTGCCAGCAGACACCAAACCGGGGAGCTGTTTTTT
cdr3_aa: CASRHQTGELFF

v_call: TRBV2
j_call: TRBJ2-3
d_call: TRBD2
clone_size: NA
cdr3_nt: TGTGCCAGCAGTGAAGGTCCTAGCGGGAGCACAGATACGCAGTATTTT
cdr3_aa: CASSEGPSGSTDTQYF

v_call: TRBV20-1
j_call: TRBJ2-1
d_call: NA
clone_size: few
cdr3_nt: TGCAGTGCTGGACTGGGGAGCTCCTACAATGAGCAGTTCTTC
cdr3_aa: CSAGLGSSYNEQFF

v_call: TRBV30
j_call: TRBJ2-3
d_call: TRBD2
clone_size: NA
cdr3_nt: TGTGCCTGGACTAAAGCGGGAGCGGGAGATACGCAGTATTTT
cdr3_aa: CAWTKAGAGDTQYF

v_call: TRBV19
j_call: TRBJ2-1
d_call: NA
clone_size: once
cdr3_nt: TGTGCCAGTAGTATAGAATTTAGCCGGAGCTCCTACAATGAGCAGTTCTTC
cdr3_aa: CASSIEFSRSSYNEQFF

v_call: TRBV6-1
j_call: TRBJ2-1
d_call: NA
clone_size: NA
cdr3_nt: TGTGCCAGCAGTGAGCCGACCCTCAAGCAGTTCTTC
cdr3_aa: CASSEPTLKQFF

v_call: TRBV20-1
j_call: TRBJ2-3
d_call: TRBD1
clone_size: NA
cdr3_nt: TGCAGTGCTAAGGCTCCCGGGGACAGTGGTTTTAATACGCAGTATTTT
cdr3_aa: CSAKAPGDSGFNTQYF

v_call: TRBV7-8
j_call: TRBJ2-3
d_call: NA
clone_size: NA
cdr3_nt: TGTGCCAGCAGCTTCGGACAGAAGGCAGATACGCAGTATTTT
cdr3_aa: CASSFGQKADTQYF

v_call: TRBV2
j_call: TRBJ2-7
d_call: TRBD1
clone_size: few
cdr3_nt: TGTGCCAGCAGCCGGGGACAGAGTGAGCAGTACTTC
cdr3_aa: CASSRGQSEQYF

v_call: TRBV10-1
j_call: TRBJ2-5
d_call: TRBD2
clone_size: NA
cdr3_nt: TGCGCCAGCAGTGGTAGCGGGAGAAGTCAAGAGACCCAGTACTTC
cdr3_aa: CASSGSGRSQETQYF

v_call: TRBV15
j_call: TRBJ2-7
d_call: NA
clone_size: NA
cdr3_nt: TGTGCCACCAGCAGAGATTTTATCGAGCAGTACTTC
cdr3_aa: CATSRDFIEQYF

v_call: TRBV6-1
j_call: TRBJ1-5
d_call: NA
clone_size: NA
cdr3_nt: TGTGCCAGCACCCCGGGGCAAAATCAGCCCCAGCATTTT
cdr3_aa: CASTPGQNQPQHF

v_call: TRBV7-9
j_call: TRBJ1-6
d_call: TRBD1
clone_size: hyperexpanded
cdr3_nt: TGTGCCAGCAGCTCCCGGGACAGTTATAATTCACCCCTCCACTTT
cdr3_aa: CASSSRDSYNSPLHF

v_call: TRBV7-2
j_call: TRBJ2-3
d_call: TRBD2
clone_size: NA
cdr3_nt: TGTGCCAGCAGCTTCGGCGGGAGTGGGGCAGATACGCAGTATTTT
cdr3_aa: CASSFGGSGADTQYF

v_call: TRBV2
j_call: TRBJ2-4
d_call: NA
clone_size: NA
cdr3_nt: TGTGCCAGCAGTGAAGGGGGAGCCAAAAACATTCAGTACTTC
cdr3_aa: CASSEGGAKNIQYF

v_call: TRBV27
j_call: TRBJ2-7
d_call: NA
clone_size: few
cdr3_nt: TGTGCCAGCAGTCTCCCAGGACGGTTTGGCTACGAGCAGTACTTC
cdr3_aa: CASSLPGRFGYEQYF

v_call: TRBV15
j_call: TRBJ2-5
d_call: NA
clone_size: NA
cdr3_nt: TGTGCCACCAGCAGGGGAGACAGCCAAGAGACCCAGTACTTC
cdr3_aa: CATSRGDSQETQYF

v_call: TRBV20-1
j_call: TRBJ2-6
d_call: TRBD1
clone_size: NA
cdr3_nt: TGCAGTACCACAGGGGGCAAACCCTCTGGGGCCAACGTCCTGACTTTC
cdr3_aa: CSTTGGKPSGANVLTF

v_call: TRBV5-1
j_call: TRBJ2-3
d_call: TRBD2
clone_size: NA
cdr3_nt: TGCGCCAGCAGCTTGACTAGCGGGAGCGGGATAGATACGCAGTATTTT
cdr3_aa: CASSLTSGSGIDTQYF

v_call: TRBV2
j_call: TRBJ1-1
d_call: NA
clone_size: once
cdr3_nt: TGTACCAGCAGTGAATCCAACGCCTGGGGGGAAGCTTTCTTT
cdr3_aa: CTSSESNAWGEAFF

v_call: TRBV12-3/TRBV12-4
j_call: TRBJ2-7
d_call: NA
clone_size: NA
cdr3_nt: TGTGCCAGCAGTGGGGGCGGCCCCTACGAGCAGTACTTC
cdr3_aa: CASSGGGPYEQYF

v_call: TRBV12-3/TRBV12-4
j_call: TRBJ2-1
d_call: TRBD1
clone_size: NA
cdr3_nt: TGTGCCAGCAGCGGGGACAGCAATGAGCAGTTCTTC
cdr3_aa: CASSGDSNEQFF

v_call: TRBV19
j_call: TRBJ2-3
d_call: TRBD1
clone_size: NA
cdr3_nt: TGTGCCAGTAGTATCCTATCCAGGGGGGATACGCAGTATTTT
cdr3_aa: CASSILSRGDTQYF

v_call: TRBV25-1
j_call: TRBJ2-5
d_call: TRBD1
clone_size: few
cdr3_nt: TGTGCCAGCAGTGAATCCTACGGGACAGGTCAAGAGACCCAGTACTTC
cdr3_aa: CASSESYGTGQETQYF

v_call: TRBV21-1
j_call: TRBJ2-7
d_call: NA
clone_size: NA
cdr3_nt: TGTGCCAGCAGCCCTAGGACAAACTACGAGCAGTACTTC
cdr3_aa: CASSPRTNYEQYF

v_call: TRBV5-5
j_call: TRBJ1-2
d_call: TRBD1
clone_size: NA
cdr3_nt: TGTGCCAGCAGCCGTGACCGACAGGGGCCTAATAATGGCTACACCTTC
cdr3_aa: CASSRDRQGPNNGYTF

v_call: TRBV5-8
j_call: TRBJ1-5
d_call: NA
clone_size: NA
cdr3_nt: TGTGCCAGCAGCTTGGGGGACATCTATAGCAATCAGCCCCAGCATTTT
cdr3_aa: CASSLGDIYSNQPQHF

v_call: TRBV10-3
j_call: TRBJ2-2
d_call: NA
clone_size: once
cdr3_nt: TGTGCCATCAGTGCGCTGGACAGCACCGGGGAGCTGTTTTTT
cdr3_aa: CAISALDSTGELFF

v_call: TRBV19
j_call: TRBJ2-2
d_call: TRBD1
clone_size: NA
cdr3_nt: TGTGCCAGTAGGGACAGGGAAGCCACCGGGGAGCTGTTTTTT
cdr3_aa: CASRDREATGELFF

v_call: TRBV10-3
j_call: TRBJ2-7
d_call: NA
clone_size: NA
cdr3_nt: TGTGCCATCAGTGACCCGGATTTAAACGAGCAGTACTTC
cdr3_aa: CAISDPDLNEQYF